The 13 T cell receptor beta chains below were found in one sample sequenced in a study of blood T cell repertoires in COVID-19. Libraries were prepared by immunoSEQ multiplex PCR; TCRdb keeps only in-frame clonotypes and omits some of them. Of approximately 160,000 clones listed, about 88% were seen once; the top ten hold approximately 18%. Sequenced input: peripheral blood. The source of these receptors is a woman of 80 years or more with acute or convalescent COVID-19.

The chain links TRBV28 to TRBJ1-1; D unclear. Trimming pared 8 bases from V and 9 bases from J, leaving 19 bases between. This CDR3 spans 13 amino acids. From germline, CDR1 is MDHEN and CDR2 SYDVKM. Here the CDR3 DNA reads TGTGCCAGCTTGTTGTCCCTAGAAGGTAAAGCTTTCTTT. This translates into CASLLSLEGKAFF.

This chain links TRBV5-4 with TRBJ2-6, with D perhaps TRBD2 (6 bases). The CDR3 is 17 residues long. V was clipped by 3 bases and J by 1 base, with 14 bases between them. Germline CDR1 and CDR2: SGHNT and YYREEE (reference sequence). This chain's CDR3 is CASSSRIGRSGANVLTF. The CDR3 region has the DNA TGTGCCAGCAGCTCCCGGATAGGGAGGTCTGGGGCCAACGTCCTGACTTTC. The whole variable domain, filled in from reference TRBV5-4 and TRBJ2-6, reads ETGVTQSPTHLIKTRGQQVTLRCSSQSGHNTVSWYQQALGQGPQFIFQYYREEENGRGNFPPRFSGLQFPNYSSELNVNALELDDSALYLCASSSRIGRSGANVLTFGAGSRLTVL.

The chain recombines TRBV6-5 with TRBJ2-7, with D possibly matching TRBD2 (6 bases). CDR3 length equals 12 residues. Germline V CDR1 and CDR2: MNHEY, SVGAGI. Trimming took 7 bases from V and 6 from J, leaving 13 bases between them. CDR3 sequence reads: CASTPAEGEQYF. The CDR3 region has the DNA TGTGCCAGCACCCCCGCGGAGGGCGAGCAGTACTTC.

The rearrangement links TRBV18 to TRBJ1-1; no clear D. CDR3 length: 13 residues. Germline V CDR1 and CDR2: KGHSH, LQKENI. V lost 3 bases and J lost 1, with 6 bases in between. The CDR3 region has the DNA TGTGCCAGCTCACCGACACAGAACACTGAAGCTTTCTTT. This codes for CASSPTQNTEAFF.

The chain carries TRBV15 and TRBJ2-1; D not certain. Germline loops: CDR1 LNHNV, CDR2 YYDKDF (reference sequence). The CDR3 runs to 13 residues. V lost 5 bases and J 5 bases, leaving 10 bases between the germline ends. CDR3 sequence (DNA): TGTGCCACCAGCGGCACGTCAAACAATGAGCAGTTCTTC. Amino acid sequence: CATSGTSNNEQFF.

This clone occurred once. The gene calls are TRBV5-6 and TRBJ2-7; 7 nucleotides line up with TRBD2. The CDR3 sequence is 15 residues long. Germline V gene sequence: CDR1 SGHDT, CDR2 YYEEEE. J gave up 3 bases and V 2 bases, and 8 bases lay outside the gene matches. The CDR3 DNA follows: TGTGCCAGCAGCTTATCGGGGGGAAGTATCTACGAGCAGTACTTC. It yields the protein CASSLSGGSIYEQYF.

The chain employs TRBV19 and TRBJ1-2; TRBD1 agrees at 9 bases. V lost 4 bases and J lost 4; bases outside the gene matches: 10. CDR1 and CDR2 (germline): LNHDA, SQIVND (reference sequence). This CDR3 is built from 16 residues. The CDR3 DNA follows: TGTGCCAGTAGTACGGAGCGGGACAGGGCATTCTATGGCTACACCTTC. Encoded protein: CASSTERDRAFYGYTF.

CDR3 nucleotide sequence: TGCAGTGCTAGTAGTTTGGCCTCCCCTTACAATGAGCAGTTCTTC. Translated: CSASSLASPYNEQFF. The chain joins TRBV20-1 to TRBJ2-1; D remains ambiguous. The CDR3 is 15 amino acids. CDR1 and CDR2 (germline): DFQATT, SNEGSKA (reference sequence). The ends were cut back, 3 bases at V and 4 bases at J, with 16 bases in the middle.

The chain uses TRBV6-6 and TRBJ2-7; 10 bases line up with TRBD1. Germline lookup yields CDR1 MNHNY and CDR2 SVGAGI (reference sequence). After removal of 2 bases from V and 2 bases from J, the junction contained 6 bases not matched to a gene. The CDR3 runs to 16 residues. CDR3 amino acids: CASSYRPDRGTYEQYF. As DNA, the CDR3 is TGTGCCAGCAGTTACCGTCCGGACAGGGGGACCTACGAGCAGTACTTC.

This sequence joins TRBV24-1 and TRBJ2-2; D ambiguous. Germline V gene sequence: CDR1 KGHDR, CDR2 SFDVKD. The germline V and J ends were trimmed by 3 bases and 2 bases, with 9 bases remaining between them. The CDR3 spans 15 residues. CDR3 bases: TGTGCCACCAGTGATACTGCGGTCAACACCGGGGAGCTGTTTTTT. Translated, it gives CATSDTAVNTGELFF.

This clone turned up a few times. The CDR3 loop is CSAITDYEQYF. The CDR3 DNA reads TGCAGTGCTATCACTGACTACGAGCAGTACTTC. V usage is TRBV20-1 and J usage is TRBJ2-7; D not certain. The CDR3 spans 11 residues. Deletions cut 4 bases from V and 3 bases from J, with 7 bases between. CDR1 and CDR2 (germline): DFQATT, SNEGSKA (reference sequence).

This clone was observed a few times. The chain is built from TRBV27 and TRBJ2-2; maybe TRBD1 (5 bases). The CDR3 runs to 13 residues. CDR1 is MNHEY, CDR2 SMNVEV, per germline (reference sequence). With 5 bases removed from V and 4 bases from J, the gap between germline ends came to 8 bases. CDR3 in DNA: TGTGCCAGCAGTGACAGAAGCACCGGGGAGCTGTTTTTT. Translating gives CASSDRSTGELFF.

The rearrangement joins TRBV7-9 to TRBJ1-2; tentative D call: TRBD1 (5 bases). The CDR3 contains 16 residues. Trimming took 1 base from V and 7 from J, leaving 19 bases between them. CDR1 is SEHNR, CDR2 FQNEAQ, per germline (reference sequence). The CDR3 reads CASSLGGRAAVFGYTF. The CDR3 DNA follows: TGTGCCAGCAGCTTAGGAGGCAGGGCCGCCGTCTTTGGCTACACCTTC.